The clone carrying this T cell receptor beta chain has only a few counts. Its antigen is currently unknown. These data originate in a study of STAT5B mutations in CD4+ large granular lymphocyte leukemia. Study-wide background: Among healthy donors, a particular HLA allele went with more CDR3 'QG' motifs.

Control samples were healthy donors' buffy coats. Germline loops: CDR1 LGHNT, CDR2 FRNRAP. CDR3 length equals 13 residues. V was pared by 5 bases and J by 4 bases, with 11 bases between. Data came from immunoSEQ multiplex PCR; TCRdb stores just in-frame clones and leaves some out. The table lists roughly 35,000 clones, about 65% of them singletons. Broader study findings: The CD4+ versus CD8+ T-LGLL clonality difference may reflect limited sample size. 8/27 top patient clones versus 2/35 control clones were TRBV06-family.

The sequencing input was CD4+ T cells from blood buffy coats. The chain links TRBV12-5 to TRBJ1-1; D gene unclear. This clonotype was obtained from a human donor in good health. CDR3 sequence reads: CASGDRGSTEAFF. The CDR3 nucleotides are TGTGCTAGTGGTGATAGAGGATCCACTGAAGCTTTCTTT.